Listed here are 5 T cell receptor beta chains from one sample, sequenced in a study of OX40 agonist ivuxolimab in advanced cancers. TCRdb's copy holds only in-frame clones and misses some; the assay was immunoSEQ multiplex PCR. The profile covers 65,000 to 85,000 clones, with roughly nine tenths appearing a single time and roughly 1.9% taken by the ten largest. Sequencing was performed on CD4+ or CD8+ T cells sorted from blood, taken in a trial of the OX40 agonist ivuxolimab. These receptors were taken from an adult with an advanced solid tumor such as melanoma, head and neck, liver or kidney cancer.

This chain uses TRBV19 with TRBJ1-1; D gene ambiguous. Trimming stripped 5 bases from V and 5 bases from J, with 15 bases between. The germline CDR1 and CDR2 sequences are LNHDA and SQIVND (reference sequence). CDR3 length: 14 residues. This chain's CDR3 is CASSSEVWDTEAFF. The DNA for the CDR3 is TGTGCCAGTAGTTCGGAAGTATGGGATACTGAAGCTTTCTTT.

The chain is built from TRBV6-5 and TRBJ2-1, with D perhaps TRBD2 (7 bases). The V and J ends lost 6 bases and 0 bases respectively, with 9 bases between them. This CDR3 contains 14 residues. Germline V CDR1 and CDR2: MNHEY, SVGAGI. The CDR3 region is CASRGGDSYNEQFF. In DNA, the CDR3 is TGTGCCAGCAGAGGGGGGGACTCCTACAATGAGCAGTTCTTC.

This clone was seen more than once but under ten times. This chain uses TRBV10-1 with TRBJ2-2, with D perhaps given as TRBD1 or TRBD2 (5 bases each). Deletions cut 3 bases from V and 4 bases from J, with 15 bases between. There are 16 residues in the CDR3. Germline-derived CDR1 and CDR2 are WNHNN and SYGVQD (reference sequence). The CDR3 DNA reads TGCGCCAGCAGTGAACAAGGACATCGGGGCACCGGGGAGCTGTTTTTT. Protein sequence: CASSEQGHRGTGELFF.

The CDR3 DNA is TGTGCCAGCAGCCAATCAACCGAGGCCAGATTTAACTATGGCTACACCTTC. It encodes CASSQSTEARFNYGYTF. The V call is TRBV14, the J call TRBJ1-2; D remains unclear. CDR3 length equals 17 residues. The germline V gene encodes CDR1 SGHDN and CDR2 FVKESK. Trimming took 2 bases from V and 1 from J, leaving 17 bases between them.

In its sample, this clone was seen once. The chain combines TRBV6-1 with TRBJ2-7; TRBD2 matches 7 bases. With V trimmed by 8 bases and J by 0 bases, 4 bases remained unmatched. This CDR3 comprises 13 residues. Germline V gene lookup returns CDR1 MNHNS and CDR2 SASEGT. The CDR3: CASRLAASYEQYF. In nucleotides, the CDR3 is TGTGCCAGCCGTCTAGCGGCCTCCTACGAGCAGTACTTC.